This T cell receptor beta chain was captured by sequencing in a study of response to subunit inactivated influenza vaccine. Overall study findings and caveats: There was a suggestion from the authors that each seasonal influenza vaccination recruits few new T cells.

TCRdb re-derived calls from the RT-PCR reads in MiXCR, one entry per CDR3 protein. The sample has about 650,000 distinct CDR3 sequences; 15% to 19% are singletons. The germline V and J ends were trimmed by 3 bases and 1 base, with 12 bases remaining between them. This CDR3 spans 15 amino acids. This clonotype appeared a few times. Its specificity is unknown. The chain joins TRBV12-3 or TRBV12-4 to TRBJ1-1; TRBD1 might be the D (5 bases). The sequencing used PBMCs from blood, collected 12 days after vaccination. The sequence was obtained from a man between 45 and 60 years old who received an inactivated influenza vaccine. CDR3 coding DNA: TGTGCCAGCAGTTTTCCCCCGGGGCGGAACACTGAAGCTTTCTTT. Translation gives CASSFPPGRNTEAFF.